The 19 T cell receptor beta chains given below trace back to one sample, sequenced in a study of regulatory T cells after allogeneic stem cell transplantation. The TCR beta CDR3 region was amplified from SMARTer RACE cDNA made from RNA. Via MiXCR, TCRdb re-called the 5' RACE reads, giving one row per CDR3 protein. The repertoire includes 4,000 to 5,000 distinct CDR3 sequences, roughly 96% of them detected once, and roughly 37% sits in the top ten. The sequenced sample was sorted CD4+ T cells from blood (whether regulatory or conventional is not recorded), obtained 30 days after allogeneic stem cell transplant. The receptor source for this set is a human patient who had an allogeneic stem cell transplant, so the T cells may come from the graft donor.

The chain carries TRBV20-1 and TRBJ2-2, with 8 bases aligning to TRBD1. Per the germline V gene, CDR1 is DFQATT and CDR2 is SNEGSKA (reference sequence). The J segment lost 4 bases and the V segment lost 4 bases, leaving 17 bases of the junction unmatched. The CDR3 runs to 18 residues. Here the CDR3 reads CSAIGVGDRTGGTGELFF. The CDR3 DNA reads as TGCAGTGCTATAGGGGTCGGGGACAGGACAGGCGGCACCGGGGAGCTGTTTTTT.

As to this clonotype: An end of the junction does not agree with germline; a read error may underlie this. CDR3 sequence: CAGSLLAGSAYEQYF. DNA for the CDR3: TGCGCCGGCAGCTTGCTAGCGGGATCCGCGTACGAGCAGTACTTC. The chain uses TRBV5-1 and TRBJ2-7; 9 nucleotides match TRBD2. This CDR3 is 15 amino acids long. The germline gives CDR1 SGHRS, CDR2 YFSETQ. The entire variable domain, with the rest obtained from reference TRBV5-1 and TRBJ2-7, is as follows: KAGVTQTPRYLIKTRGQQVTLSCSPISGHRSVSWYQQTPGQGLQFLFEYFSETQRNKGNFPGRFSGRQFSNSRSEMNVSTLELGDSALYLCAGSLLAGSAYEQYFGPGTRLTVT.

To note about this clonotype: At one end, the junction sequence differs from germline, possibly due to a read error. The CDR3 loop is CGGSSGTSNEKLFF. The CDR3 nucleotides read TGCGGCGGCAGCTCGGGTACGTCTAATGAAAAACTGTTCTTT. This chain connects TRBV5-1 to TRBJ1-4, with D unclear. CDR1 is SGHRS, CDR2 YFSETQ, per germline. CDR3 size: 14 residues.

In this sample, this clonotype turned up once. The junction and the germline gene differ at one end; a read error may be behind it. V usage is TRBV6-5 and J usage is TRBJ2-1; 9 positions agree with TRBD2. The CDR3 contains 15 residues. The germline CDR1 and CDR2 sequences are MNHEY and SVGAGI. CDR3 in amino acids: CASRTRAGGPGEPFF. The CDR3 region has the DNA TGTGCCAGCAGGACCCGGGCGGGAGGGCCGGGTGAGCCGTTCTTC.

Notes on this clonotype: The junction does not match germline at one end; this may be a read error. The rearrangement links TRBV20-1 to TRBJ1-5; D may be TRBD1 (5 bases). The CDR3 covers 14 residues. Germline V CDR1 and CDR2: DFQATT, SNEGSKA (reference sequence). The CDR3 DNA follows: TGCAGTACTAGTTGGGGAAGGGGCAATAAGCCCCAGCATTTT. This translates into CSTSWGRGNKPQHF.

The gene calls are TRBV7-6 and TRBJ2-2; TRBD2 aligns across 8 bases. Germline CDR1 SGHVS, CDR2 FNYEAQ. J lost 8 bases, V lost 5 bases, and 13 bases had no gene match. The CDR3 totals 16 residues. CDR3 in amino acids: CASSVGLAAMVGELFF. DNA for the CDR3: TGTGCCAGCAGCGTAGGACTAGCCGCGATGGTAGGGGAGCTGTTTTTT.

The gene calls are TRBV5-1 and TRBJ2-7, with TRBD2 as a possible D gene (6 bases). Germline CDR1 is SGHRS and CDR2 is YFSETQ. V gave up 4 bases and J gave up 1 base, with 18 bases separating them. This CDR3 region has 16 residues. CDR3 coding DNA: TGCGCCAGCAGCGCAACCGGCGGGGCAGGATCCTACGAGCAGTACTTC. Its translation is CASSATGGAGSYEQYF.

Concerning this clonotype: A read error may produce the germline difference seen at one junction end. V is TRBV5-1 and J is TRBJ1-2, with D perhaps matching TRBD1 (5 bases). There are 15 residues in the CDR3. Germline lookup yields CDR1 SGHRS and CDR2 YFSETQ. The DNA for the CDR3 is TGCGCCAGCAGCATGTGGGGGGACGCGGATTATGACTACTCCTTC. Protein: CASSMWGDADYDYSF.

A note on this clonotype: A much larger clone lies one base from this, so it may be a read error. This sequence joins TRBV5-1 and TRBJ1-2; 8 bases are a match to TRBD1. Germline lookup yields CDR1 SGHRS and CDR2 YFSETQ. CDR3 length: 15 residues. The CDR3 reads CGSSPTGGLNDGYTF. The CDR3 DNA reads TGCGGCAGCAGCCCTACAGGGGGACTGAATGATGGCTACACCTTC.

The CDR3 DNA follows: TGCAGCGTTGCCCCCGGCACAGGGGTCGCCGACAATGAGCAGTTCTTC. Protein sequence: CSVAPGTGVADNEQFF. V is TRBV29-1 and J is TRBJ2-1; TRBD1 matches at 7 bases. Per germline, CDR1 SQVTM and CDR2 ANQGSEA. CDR3 length: 16 residues. V gave up 4 bases and J gave up 5 bases; unmatched junction bases: 14.

In the case of this clonotype: Sequence at one end of the junction differs from germline and may be a read error. The CDR3 protein is CTSSLEGGNYGYNF. The CDR3 DNA reads as TGCACCAGCAGCTTGGAGGGGGGGAACTATGGCTACAACTTC. This sequence joins TRBV5-1 and TRBJ1-2; possibly TRBD1 for D (6 bases). There are 14 residues in the CDR3. CDR1 and CDR2 from the germline V gene are SGHRS and YFSETQ.

The rearrangement uses TRBV20-1 and TRBJ2-7; D is perhaps TRBD1 (6 bases). This CDR3 region has 16 residues. V lost 5 bases and J 6 bases, leaving 26 bases between the germline ends. Germline V gene lookup returns CDR1 DFQATT and CDR2 SNEGSKA (reference sequence). This CDR3 is CSALSLRSETGGEQYF. The CDR3 DNA reads TGCAGTGCTTTGAGCCTCCGCTCCGAGACAGGCGGCGAGCAGTACTTC.

The J gene is TRBJ1-2, the V gene TRBV18; 10 bases map to TRBD1. Trimming cost V 6 bases and J 6 bases; bases outside gene matches: 7. The CDR3 sequence is 14 residues long. Looked up from germline, CDR1 is KGHSH and CDR2 is LQKENI. CDR3 sequence reads: CASSSADRGNGYTF. In DNA, the CDR3 is TGTGCCAGCTCCTCCGCGGACAGGGGGAATGGCTACACCTTC.

As for this clonotype: Germline is not matched at one junction end, which may reflect a read error. V gene TRBV5-1 combines with J gene TRBJ2-7; TRBD2 might be the D (6 bases). The CDR3 spans 15 residues. The germline gives CDR1 SGHRS, CDR2 YFSETQ. The CDR3, as DNA: TGCGCCAGCAGCAGACGCCGGACGAGGTCTAGCGAGCAGTCCTTC. It specifies CASSRRRTRSSEQSF.

Concerning this clonotype: The junction does not match germline at one end; this may be a read error. The chain recombines TRBV20-1 with TRBJ2-2; 8 bases match TRBD1. The length of the CDR3 is 18 residues. CDR1 DFQATT and CDR2 SNEGSKA come from the germline V gene (reference sequence). CDR3 bases: TGTAGTGCTAGTGGGGGCCGGGACAGGACAGGCGGCACCGGGGAGCTGTTTTTT. Its translation is CSASGGRDRTGGTGELFF.

Of note for this clonotype: At one boundary the junction diverges from the germline segment, which might be a read error. J is TRBJ2-7 and V is TRBV11-2, with a weak D call TRBD2 (6 bases). CDR1 SGHAT and CDR2 FQNNGV come from the germline V gene. CDR3 length equals 15 residues. DNA of the CDR3: TGTGCCAACAGCTTGGCCCCAGGGACTCCCTACGAGCAGTACTTC. Its translation: CANSLAPGTPYEQYF. Variable domain in full (rest from reference TRBV11-2 and TRBJ2-7): EAGVAQSPRYKIIEKRQSVAFWCNPISGHATLYWYQQILGQGPKLLIQFQNNGVVDDSQLPKDRFSAERLKGVDSTLKIQPAKLEDSAVYLCANSLAPGTPYEQYFGPGTRLTVT.

As to this clonotype: Relative to the germline gene, one junction end is altered; a read error may explain this. The chain employs TRBV6-5 and TRBJ2-4, with D possibly TRBD2 on 6 matching bases. The CDR3 runs 13 residues. The germline V gene encodes CDR1 MNHEY and CDR2 SVGAGI. The CDR3 here is CARSQEGKSIQYF. The CDR3 DNA reads as TGTGCCCGCAGTCAGGAGGGCAAAAGCATCCAGTACTTC.

As concerns this clonotype: Here the CDR3 omits its conserved ending phenylalanine or tryptophan, so a read error is the likely source. It is unclear where the CDR3 begins or ends on the DNA, so no DNA is shown, and the CDR3 is as TCRdb lists it. The CDR3 sequence: CASRWAITVHGYTL. The chain links TRBV7-2 to TRBJ1-2. Germline-derived CDR1 and CDR2 are SGHTA and FQGNSA. The CDR3 contains 14 residues when both ends are counted.

Note on this clonotype: One junction end disagrees with the germline gene, perhaps due to a read error. The chain uses TRBV11-2 and TRBJ2-7, with D possibly being TRBD1 (6 bases). CDR1 is SGHAT and CDR2 is FQNNGV in the germline V gene. This CDR3 spans 15 amino acids. The CDR3 sequence: CGGSIAPGAPYEQYF. The CDR3 DNA is TGCGGCGGCAGCATAGCCCCAGGGGCGCCCTACGAGCAGTACTTC. Looking up the rest from reference TRBV11-2 and TRBJ2-7 gives the full variable domain: EAGVAQSPRYKIIEKRQSVAFWCNPISGHATLYWYQQILGQGPKLLIQFQNNGVVDDSQLPKDRFSAERLKGVDSTLKIQPAKLEDSAVYLCGGSIAPGAPYEQYFGPGTRLTVT.